This TCR beta chain was captured in a study of blood T cells in healthy people across ages (dated by TCRdb to 2013 to 2016). Study-level background: In model experiments, template switching captured roughly one uniquely barcoded TCR beta cDNA molecule for every two T cells. Age-related changes in TCR beta repertoire diversity were measured in the study by deep sequencing normalized with unique cDNA molecular identifiers. Four age groups were formed from the donors: young (average roughly 16 years), middle-aged (around 37), aged (about 62) and long-lived (around 82). To avoid experimental bias, donors of different ages were spread randomly across the sequencing lanes. The study analyzed two additional independent replicas of 1 million unique cDNA reads from the same blood draw for two donors, one aged 18 to 30 and one aged 80 or older. What the research found in general, with its limitations: As age increased, observed TCR beta diversity per million T cells dropped in a roughly linear way, and a significant reduction was already evident by age roughly 36. Estimates of total diversity based on one million sequenced T cells were regarded as lower bounds and as underestimates. Bulk unsorted PBMC profiling prevented conclusive comparison of naive and antigen-experienced compartments. The CMV infection status of donors was not known, potentially confounding age-related changes in expanded clonotypes. Compared with the aged group, the long-lived group had more naive CD4+ T cells, fewer expanded clones and increased TCR diversity, a pattern suggesting age selection. Observed TCR beta diversity correlated strongly with the percentage of naive T cells measured by flow cytometry.

The library was prepared using 5' RACE. A second PCR of about 6 to 11 cycles was performed with a sample-barcoded 5' primer and a J-beta primer mix. A unique molecular identifier was introduced onto each TCR beta cDNA molecule by a template-switch 5' adaptor carrying 12 random nucleotides. Each sample yielded at least 3 million CDR3-containing paired-end reads. The Mint cDNA synthesis kit, primed by a TRBC-specific oligonucleotide, was used to synthesize first-strand cDNA from all RNA. Following uracil-DNA glycosylase treatment, a first 18-cycle PCR with universal primers M1SS and BC2_uni_R was performed on all cDNA. The authors' analysis ran thus. Normalization of each sample was performed by random selection of 1 million high-quality reads, each carrying a distinct molecular identifier. Instead of being binned into consensus sequences, reads with shared molecular identifiers were discarded. MiTCR, with a Q25 quality threshold and the strictest error-elimination algorithm, was used for CDR3 identification, clonotype clustering and error correction. A nonparametric unseen species model with Euler transformation was used to estimate a lower bound on total TCR beta diversity. TCRdb trimmed the raw reads at Q25, called clones with MiXCR and kept productive beta chains. Rows with a matching CDR3 protein are joined into one entry that keeps the most common DNA and genes. V and J calls and clone size were set by TCRdb, not the authors. For this sample there are around 2 million distinct CDR3 sequences; roughly 43% appear just once. 23% of the sample belongs to the ten largest clones.

The donors were around 39 Caucasian individuals from Russia, aged 6 to 90 years, who were systemically healthy. Each donor gave roughly 9.5 milliliters of peripheral blood, collected into EDTA-treated Vacutainer tubes. PBMCs were isolated by Ficoll-Paque density-gradient centrifugation, with at least 6 million obtained per sample. Trizol reagent was used to extract total RNA from the PBMCs, yielding at least 5.5 micrograms per sample. The percentages of naive CD45RAhigh/CD27high T cells were determined by flow cytometry on a PBMC aliquot from every donor. CDR1 and CDR2, looked up from the germline V gene, are SGHVS and FQNEAQ. Compared with germline, V lacks 5 bases and J lacks 4 bases; bases without a gene match: 10. The CDR3 numbers 18 residues from cysteine through phenylalanine. The entry retains the CDR3 DNA only, 54 bases that are in frame from base 1. To note about this clonotype: This receptor's antigen is unknown. No much larger clone exists at a distance of one base, and base qualities are not known.

This sequence was found in a human donor in good health. The V and J segments used are TRBV7-8 and TRBJ2-1, with 14 central nucleotides matching TRBD2. Sequenced material: blood. The nucleotide sequence reads TGTGCCAGCAGCCCCGGACTAGCGGGGGGTTATTTTTACAATGAGCAGTTCTTC. It specifies CASSPGLAGGYFYNEQFF.